Presented here are 22 T cell receptor beta chains from one specimen sequenced in a study of cytomegalovirus exposure and HLA in healthy donors. Vbeta (60) and Jbeta (13) primers were used in the PCR. Measured with immunoSEQ multiplex PCR; TCRdb has only the in-frame clones, and not every one. The data hold around 130,000 clones, with more than 8% observed a single time. Sequencing was carried out using PBMCs. The receptors were sampled from a middle-aged man in good health and CMV-seronegative.

This clone was counted between two and nine times. The chain couples TRBV13 to TRBJ2-1, with D tentatively TRBD1 (5 bases). From germline, CDR1 is PRHDT and CDR2 FYEKMQ (reference sequence). V lost 1 base and J lost 3, with 7 bases in between. The CDR3 has 14 amino acids. This CDR3 reads CASSLVGLYNEQFF. As DNA, the CDR3 is TGTGCCAGCAGCTTAGTGGGGCTCTACAATGAGCAGTTCTTC.

This clone was counted between two and nine times. The rearrangement uses TRBV6-1 and TRBJ1-4; perhaps TRBD1 as D (5 bases). CDR3 length equals 15 residues. V lost 5 bases and J 3 bases, leaving 13 bases between the germline ends. The germline V gene has CDR1 MNHNS and CDR2 SASEGT. CDR3 DNA: TGTGCCAGCAGTCTGAATCGACAGCCTAATGAAAAACTGTTTTTT. This gives the protein CASSLNRQPNEKLFF.

The DNA of the CDR3 is TGTGCCAGCTCACCACGAGAAACAGATACGCAGTATTTT. It encodes CASSPRETDTQYF. This rearrangement joins TRBV18 to TRBJ2-3, with D unclear. The length of the CDR3 is 13 residues. Trimming cost V 1 base and J 3 bases, with 5 bases left between them. Per germline, CDR1 KGHSH and CDR2 LQKENI.

Remarks on this clone: This specimen includes other DNA sequences encoding the same CDR3. This chain uses TRBV2 with TRBJ1-2, with 7 nucleotides matching TRBD1. CDR3 size: 13 residues. J gave up 5 bases and V 1 base, and 1 base lay outside the gene matches. Germline values: CDR1 SNHLY, CDR2 FYNNEI. The CDR3 bases are TGTGCCAGCAGTGAAGGACAGGGATATGGCTACACCTTC. Protein product: CASSEGQGYGYTF.

The chain couples TRBV28 to TRBJ1-2; possible D gene TRBD1, 5 bases. Trimming shortened V by 6 bases and J by 4 bases, and 12 bases separated the two germline ends. This CDR3 is 13 amino acids long. CDR1 is MDHEN and CDR2 is SYDVKM in the germline V gene. CDR3 nucleotides: TGTGCCAGCAGCCCCGGGAGGGGCTATGGCTACACCTTC. Amino acid sequence: CASSPGRGYGYTF.

The V call is TRBV5-6, the J call TRBJ1-5, with 8 nucleotides matching TRBD1. CDR1 and CDR2 from the germline V gene are SGHDT and YYEEEE. The CDR3 sequence is 16 residues long. V lost 4 bases, J lost 5 bases, and 11 bases stayed unmatched. Here the CDR3 DNA reads TGTGCCAGCAGCCTCTCAACCAGGGGGCCCGATCAGCCCCAGCATTTT. This encodes CASSLSTRGPDQPQHF.

This clone has just a few counts. This chain links TRBV27 with TRBJ2-1; 12 bases fit TRBD2. The germline gives CDR1 MNHEY, CDR2 SMNVEV (reference sequence). The CDR3 length is 15 residues. J was trimmed by 5 bases and V by 7 bases; bases with no gene match: 6. The CDR3 sequence: CASIRGLAGNNEQFF. CDR3 bases: TGTGCCAGCATTCGTGGACTAGCGGGAAACAATGAGCAGTTCTTC.

The V and J genes are TRBV28 and TRBJ1-1, with 9 bases fitting TRBD1. CDR1 is MDHEN and CDR2 is SYDVKM in the germline V gene. V shed 6 bases, J shed 5 bases, and the junction held 7 bases outside the gene matches. This CDR3 contains 14 residues. CDR3: CASRPTGGGTEAFF. The DNA for the CDR3 is TGTGCCAGCAGGCCGACAGGGGGGGGGACTGAAGCTTTCTTT.

The rearrangement links TRBV10-3 to TRBJ2-3; D is perhaps TRBD2 (6 bases). The CDR3 runs 14 residues. The germline V gene has CDR1 ENHRY and CDR2 SYGVKD. Trimming took off 10 bases at V and 0 bases at J, with 14 bases between the two ends. The CDR3 bases are TGTGCCACCGCGACTAGAACTAGCACAGATACGCAGTATTTT. Its protein product is CATATRTSTDTQYF.

A note on this clone: Likely a read error: the CDR3 ends without its conserved phenylalanine or tryptophan. No DNA is shown, since the ends of the CDR3 on it are uncertain; the CDR3 is the one TCRdb lists. This rearrangement joins TRBV19 to TRBJ1-5; the table calls TRBD1, which could not be checked here. Per the germline V gene, CDR1 is LNHDA and CDR2 is SQIVND (reference sequence). The CDR3 comprises 14 residues, both ends counted. This CDR3 is CASSADQGNQPKHL.

This clone was counted many times. The chain carries TRBV5-8 and TRBJ1-5; D uncertain. From germline, CDR1 is SGHTS and CDR2 YDEGEE. V was trimmed by 0 bases and J by 7 bases, leaving 8 bases between them. This CDR3 spans 13 amino acids. The CDR3 loop reads CASSLGLSQPQHF. DNA of the CDR3: TGTGCCAGCAGCTTGGGACTCTCCCAGCCCCAGCATTTT.

The V and J genes are TRBV30 and TRBJ1-2; D is undetermined. Germline V gene data show CDR1 as GTSNPN and CDR2 as SVGIG (reference sequence). V lost 7 bases and J lost 1, with 4 bases in between. The CDR3 is 10 residues long. CDR3 nucleotides: TGTGCCTCCCTTAACTATGGCTACACCTTC. Protein: CASLNYGYTF.

There are a few counts of this clone. The V gene is TRBV11-2, the J gene TRBJ2-3; TRBD2 matches 9 bases. CDR3 size: 17 residues. Germline V gene lookup returns CDR1 SGHAT and CDR2 FQNNGV. V trimming: 5 bases; J trimming: 8 bases; junction bases outside the gene matches: 17. The CDR3 region has the DNA TGTGCCAGCAGCCCTCCCATAGCGGGGGCCAGCGCGGGTACGCAGTATTTT. It translates to CASSPPIAGASAGTQYF.

This chain joins TRBV30 and TRBJ1-3, with D maybe TRBD1 (6 bases). The ends were cut back, 1 base at V and 2 bases at J, with 9 bases in the middle. The germline V gene encodes CDR1 GTSNPN and CDR2 SVGIG (reference sequence). This CDR3 spans 14 amino acids. Here the CDR3 reads CAWSEGGPGNTIYF. Written as DNA, the CDR3 is TGTGCCTGGAGTGAAGGGGGTCCTGGAAACACCATATATTTT.

This clone appeared a few times. The gene calls are TRBV10-2 and TRBJ1-6; D not certain. The V end was cut by 6 bases, the J end by 8 bases, with 11 bases between. This CDR3 comprises 13 residues. Germline V CDR1 and CDR2: WSHSY, SAAADI. CDR3 region: CASSGGWDSPLHF. The DNA for the CDR3 is TGCGCCAGCAGCGGAGGTTGGGATTCACCCCTCCACTTT.

This clone was counted a few times. This CDR3 is CASSFSGGDEQFF. The CDR3 coding sequence is TGTGCCAGCAGCTTCTCCGGGGGTGATGAGCAGTTCTTC. The chain uses TRBV7-9 and TRBJ2-1; weak D call: TRBD2 (6 bases). This CDR3 is built from 13 residues. Germline lookup yields CDR1 SEHNR and CDR2 FQNEAQ (reference sequence). Trimming removed 3 bases at V and 8 bases at J, with 11 bases between.

The chain couples TRBV11-2 to TRBJ2-7, with D tentatively TRBD1 (5 bases). Germline V CDR1 and CDR2: SGHAT, FQNNGV. The V end was cut by 0 bases, the J end by 5 bases, with 17 bases between. The CDR3 has 16 residues. The DNA of the CDR3 is TGTGCCAGCAGCTTAGATCAGGGCGGTTCCAGGCACGAGCAGTACTTC. Protein product: CASSLDQGGSRHEQYF. Full variable domain (remainder filled in from reference TRBV11-2 and TRBJ2-7): EAGVAQSPRYKIIEKRQSVAFWCNPISGHATLYWYQQILGQGPKLLIQFQNNGVVDDSQLPKDRFSAERLKGVDSTLKIQPAKLEDSAVYLCASSLDQGGSRHEQYFGPGTRLTVT.

This clone was detected only once. CDR3 amino acids: CASLNQGAAGELFF. CDR3 bases: TGTGCCAGCCTTAACCAGGGGGCGGCCGGGGAGCTGTTTTTT. V is TRBV28 and J is TRBJ2-2, with 8 positions matching TRBD1. The CDR3 sequence is 14 residues long. Germline assignment: CDR1 MDHEN and CDR2 SYDVKM. J lost 6 bases, V lost 8 bases, and 8 bases had no gene match.

Only a few counts were recorded for this clone. The V and J genes are TRBV29-1 and TRBJ1-2; D is unresolved. The CDR3 consists of 11 residues. Looked up from germline, CDR1 is SQVTM and CDR2 is ANQGSEA. Trimming removed 3 bases from V and 4 bases from J, with 6 bases in between. The CDR3 sequence: CSVESVYGYTF. As DNA, the CDR3 is TGCAGCGTTGAGTCGGTCTATGGCTACACCTTC. The whole variable domain, remainder taken from reference TRBV29-1 and TRBJ1-2, is SAVISQKPSRDICQRGTSLTIQCQVDSQVTMMFWYRQQPGQSLTLIATANQGSEATYESGFVIDKFPISRPNLTFSTLTVSNMSPEDSSIYLCSVESVYGYTFGSGTRLTVV.

This clone has just a few counts. This sequence joins TRBV30 and TRBJ1-6; 8 nucleotides align to TRBD1. There are 15 residues in the CDR3. J gave up 8 bases and V 7 bases, and 13 bases lay outside the gene matches. Germline CDR1 is GTSNPN and CDR2 is SVGIG (reference sequence). The CDR3 DNA sequence: TGTGCCTCCCAACGACCGGGACAGGCATATTCACCCCTCCACTTT. Encoded protein: CASQRPGQAYSPLHF.

Only a few counts were recorded for this clone. This rearrangement joins TRBV4-1 to TRBJ1-5, with D maybe TRBD1 (5 bases). The CDR3 length is 15 residues. Deletions cut 2 bases from V and 0 bases from J, with 8 bases between. Germline V CDR1 and CDR2: MGHRA, YSYEKL. The CDR3 DNA is TGCGCCAGCAGCCAAACAGGTTATAGCAATCAGCCCCAGCATTTT. Its translation: CASSQTGYSNQPQHF.

This clone has just a few counts. This chain uses TRBV11-3 with TRBJ2-5; D possibly corresponds to TRBD2 (8 bases). This CDR3 has 14 amino acids. Germline V gives CDR1 SGHNT, CDR2 YENEEA. The germline V and J ends were trimmed by 5 bases and 5 bases, with 15 bases remaining between them. The CDR3 region is CASSKGASGETQYF. CDR3 sequence (DNA): TGTGCCAGCAGCAAGGGGGCTAGCGGGGAGACCCAGTACTTC.